This T cell receptor (beta chain) emerged from a study of T cell responses to AZD1222 COVID-19 vaccine. Regarding this clone: No antigen is known for it.

TCRdb's copy holds only in-frame clones and misses some; the assay was immunoSEQ multiplex PCR. The sample holds about 130,000 clones, 80% to 95% seen once. This CDR3 spans 13 amino acids. Trimming took off 6 bases at V and 4 bases at J, with 12 bases between the two ends. CDR1 and CDR2 from the germline V gene are LNHDA and SQIVND (reference sequence). Study results and caveats: Close to half of all spike-specific TCRs reportedly target regions of the variants that are unmutated.

This TCR derives from an adult in good health. The chain is built from TRBV19 and TRBJ1-1, with D uncertain. This specimen consisted of peripheral blood, obtained on day 0 of MenACWY control vaccination. DNA of the CDR3: TGTGCCAGTAGGAGAGGGCTCGGCACTGAAGCTTTCTTT. As protein: CASRRGLGTEAFF.